Described below is a single T cell receptor beta chain sequence and its context. Its antigen remains unknown. The CDR3 runs 17 residues. The V gene end was trimmed by 4 bases and the J gene end by 5 bases; junction bases not matched to a gene: 13. The V gene's germline CDR1 is SGHRS and CDR2 YFSETQ. This entry belongs to a study of cytomegalovirus exposure and HLA in healthy donors. Broader study findings: According to a subsequent analysis, TCR clusters identified in the first cohort showed a tendency to co-occur across the approximately 120 validation repertoires. Rare sequences made up most TCRs, while some public TCRs were found in many donors. As was reported, the classifier diagnosed cytomegalovirus status with high specificity and sensitivity. The listing of roughly 160 TCR beta chains classed them as cytomegalovirus-associated.

The protocol was immunoSEQ multiplex PCR, while the TCRdb copy is restricted to in-frame clones and leaves out a portion. The sample shows about 110,000 clones, approximately 91% of them seen only once. Material: PBMCs. The chain couples TRBV5-1 to TRBJ2-2, with TRBD1 matching 8 bases. This sequence was found in a woman between 18 and 29 years old in good health and CMV-seronegative. DNA of the CDR3: TGCGCCAGCAGCAAATCCCGACAGGGGAGTTTAACCGGGGAGCTGTTTTTT. Its protein is CASSKSRQGSLTGELFF.